Following are 17 T cell receptor beta chains from one sample sequenced in a study of cytomegalovirus exposure and HLA in healthy donors. The PCR used 60 Vbeta and 13 Jbeta primers. Sequencing was performed with immunoSEQ multiplex PCR; in TCRdb, only in-frame clones are kept and a portion is missing. The sample carries 150,000 to 200,000 clones, about four fifths recorded once. Sequenced input: PBMCs. All receptors come from a woman aged 40 to 49 in good health and CMV-seronegative.

V gene TRBV4-1 combines with J gene TRBJ1-5, with unresolved D. Deletions cut 3 bases from V and 5 bases from J, with 8 bases between. The CDR3 spans 13 residues. CDR1 is MGHRA and CDR2 is YSYEKL in the germline V gene. This CDR3 reads CASSQSRDQPQHF. For the CDR3, the DNA is TGCGCCAGCAGCCAGAGCCGCGATCAGCCCCAGCATTTT.

The chain is built from TRBV18 and TRBJ2-7; D gene uncertain. Germline CDR1 and CDR2: KGHSH and LQKENI. Trimming left V 2 bases short and J 4 bases short, with 6 bases between. There are 12 residues in the CDR3. The CDR3 DNA sequence: TGTGCCAGCTCACCAACAAAATACGAGCAGTACTTC. Protein product: CASSPTKYEQYF.

This clone was counted once. V usage is TRBV5-1 and J usage is TRBJ2-1; TRBD2 agrees at 8 bases. Germline loops: CDR1 SGHRS, CDR2 YFSETQ. This CDR3 comprises 15 residues. Germline trimming cut 5 bases from V and 7 bases from J; bases unmatched to any gene: 11. CDR3 region: CASSPAGETWNEQFF. The CDR3 DNA reads TGCGCCAGCAGTCCAGCGGGGGAGACGTGGAATGAGCAGTTCTTC.

The chain uses TRBV19 and TRBJ1-4, with 11 bases identical to TRBD1. In germline, CDR1 is LNHDA, CDR2 SQIVND (reference sequence). J was trimmed by 8 bases and V by 5 bases; bases with no gene match: 4. The CDR3 sequence is 14 residues long. The CDR3 loop is CASSPGQGAEKLFF. The CDR3 DNA is TGTGCCAGTAGTCCCGGACAGGGGGCCGAAAAACTGTTTTTT.

V and J are TRBV6-5 and TRBJ2-7; D gene unclear. Per germline, CDR1 MNHEY and CDR2 SVGAGI. The CDR3 totals 13 residues. V lost 4 bases and J 0 bases, leaving 7 bases between the germline ends. The CDR3 DNA follows: TGTGCCAGCAGTTCGGTCGGCTCCTACGAGCAGTACTTC. Amino acids: CASSSVGSYEQYF.

This clone was counted a few times. The J gene is TRBJ1-4, the V gene TRBV5-4; TRBD1 matches 9 bases. The CDR3 spans 15 residues. Germline CDR1 SGHNT, CDR2 YYREEE (reference sequence). V was pared by 4 bases and J by 8 bases, with 9 bases of the junction left unmatched. The CDR3: CASSRGGQGGEKLFF. The CDR3 region has the DNA TGTGCCAGCAGCCGAGGGGGACAGGGAGGCGAAAAACTGTTTTTT.

This clone appeared a single time. At one end, the junction sequence differs from germline, possibly due to a read error. The rearrangement uses TRBV4-3 and TRBJ1-3; D not certain. The germline V gene encodes CDR1 LGHNA and CDR2 YSLEER. This CDR3 is built from 16 residues. As DNA, the CDR3 is TGCGCCAGCAGCCAAGTTCCGGGTTTCTCTGGAAACGCCATATATTTT. Amino acid sequence: CASSQVPGFSGNAIYF.

The CDR3 DNA reads TGCGCCAGCAGCCAATTCTACCCGGGGGACACTGAAGCTTTCTTT. Amino acid sequence: CASSQFYPGDTEAFF. The genes are TRBV5-1 and TRBJ1-1, with D possibly being TRBD1 (5 bases). Trimming left V 4 bases short and J 3 bases short, with 16 bases between. Germline assignment: CDR1 SGHRS and CDR2 YFSETQ. The CDR3 runs 15 residues.

On this clone: An end of the junction differs from the germline gene, which may be a read error. The CDR3 reads CSSSLVVRSNYGYTF. Here the CDR3 DNA reads TGTTCCAGCAGCTTAGTGGTCCGGAGTAACTATGGCTACACCTTC. The J gene is TRBJ1-2, the V gene TRBV7-9; the D is unclear. The CDR3 has 15 amino acids. From germline, CDR1 is SEHNR and CDR2 FQNEAQ (reference sequence).

The rearrangement uses TRBV5-8 and TRBJ1-1; the D is unclear. Trimming took off 0 bases at V and 7 bases at J, with 7 bases between the two ends. Germline CDR1 reads SGHTS; CDR2 reads YDEGEE. This CDR3 region has 12 residues. CDR3 loop: CASSLARIEAFF. The CDR3 DNA reads as TGTGCCAGCAGCTTGGCGCGGATTGAAGCTTTCTTT.

The chain links TRBV4-3 to TRBJ2-1, with 11 bases identical to TRBD1. Trimming at V came to 3 bases and at J to 5 bases, leaving 3 bases not matched to a gene. CDR3 length: 15 amino acids. Per the germline V gene, CDR1 is LGHNA and CDR2 is YSLEER. In nucleotides, the CDR3 is TGCGCCAGCAGCCAGGACAGGGGGCCACACAATGAGCAGTTCTTC. Its translation: CASSQDRGPHNEQFF.

The chain links TRBV7-2 to TRBJ1-3; maybe TRBD1 (6 bases). The CDR3 length is 13 residues. Trimming took 7 bases from V and 5 from J, leaving 12 bases between them. Germline lookup yields CDR1 SGHTA and CDR2 FQGNSA. CDR3 residues: CASTSDRRNTIYF. CDR3 sequence (DNA): TGTGCCAGCACCTCGGACAGACGAAACACCATATATTTT.

The chain links TRBV12-5 to TRBJ2-5; TRBD2 agrees at 10 bases. Germline lookup yields CDR1 LGHNT and CDR2 FRNRAP. The CDR3 is 14 residues long. The J segment lost 5 bases and the V segment lost 1 base, leaving 1 base of the junction unmatched. CDR3 coding DNA: TGTGCTAGTGGTTTGGGTAGCGGGAGGGAGACCCAGTACTTC. Amino acids: CASGLGSGRETQYF. The full variable domain, with the rest looked up from reference TRBV12-5 and TRBJ2-5, is DARVTQTPRHKVTEMGQEVTMRCQPILGHNTVFWYRQTMMQGLELLAYFRNRAPLDDSGMPKDRFSAEMPDATLATLKIQPSEPRDSAVYFCASGLGSGRETQYFGPGTRLLVL.

The chain joins TRBV7-2 to TRBJ2-1; possible D gene TRBD1, 5 bases. Germline values: CDR1 SGHTA, CDR2 FQGNSA. V lost 5 bases, J lost 7 bases, and 21 bases lay in between. This CDR3 region has 16 residues. The CDR3 region has the DNA TGTGCCAGCAGCCGCAGGGTTGCCCGGAGTAAGAATGAGCAGTTCTTC. Amino acid sequence: CASSRRVARSKNEQFF.

This chain connects TRBV18 to TRBJ2-3; 8 nucleotides align to TRBD1. The CDR3 has 14 amino acids. V shed 6 bases and J 5 bases; nucleotides not matched to a gene: 7. Germline V gene lookup returns CDR1 KGHSH and CDR2 LQKENI. The CDR3 DNA is TGTGCCAGCTCCATGGGACAGGAGGGAGATACGCAGTATTTT. Its protein product is CASSMGQEGDTQYF. Using reference TRBV18 and TRBJ2-3 for the parts outside the CDR3, the full variable domain is NAGVMQNPRHLVRRRGQEARLRCSPMKGHSHVYWYRQLPEEGLKFMVYLQKENIIDESGMPKERFSAEFPKEGPSILRIQQVVRGDSAAYFCASSMGQEGDTQYFGPGTRLTVL.

V is TRBV19 and J is TRBJ2-7; 7 bases are shared with TRBD1. V lost 2 bases, J lost 0 bases, and 4 bases stayed unmatched. There are 15 residues in the CDR3. The germline V gene has CDR1 LNHDA and CDR2 SQIVND (reference sequence). For the CDR3, the DNA is TGTGCCAGTAGTATAAATAGGGGGCACTCCTACGAGCAGTACTTC. Translated, it gives CASSINRGHSYEQYF. The entire variable domain, with the rest obtained from reference TRBV19 and TRBJ2-7, is as follows: DGGITQSPKYLFRKEGQNVTLSCEQNLNHDAMYWYRQDPGQGLRLIYYSQIVNDFQKGDIAEGYSVSREKKESFPLTVTSAQKNPTAFYLCASSINRGHSYEQYFGPGTRLTVT.

This clone was recorded only once. The chain carries TRBV2 and TRBJ2-5; D is ambiguous. Germline values: CDR1 SNHLY, CDR2 FYNNEI. The CDR3 has 14 amino acids. Trimming cost V 7 bases and J 2 bases, with 14 bases left between them. The CDR3 nucleotides read TGTGCCAGCAACTTTGAACTTTCACAAGAGACCCAGTACTTC. The encoded protein is CASNFELSQETQYF. Using reference TRBV2 and TRBJ2-5 for the parts outside the CDR3, the full variable domain is EPEVTQTPSHQVTQMGQEVILRCVPISNHLYFYWYRQILGQKVEFLVSFYNNEISEKSEIFDDQFSVERPDGSNFTLKIRSTKLEDSAMYFCASNFELSQETQYFGPGTRLLVL.